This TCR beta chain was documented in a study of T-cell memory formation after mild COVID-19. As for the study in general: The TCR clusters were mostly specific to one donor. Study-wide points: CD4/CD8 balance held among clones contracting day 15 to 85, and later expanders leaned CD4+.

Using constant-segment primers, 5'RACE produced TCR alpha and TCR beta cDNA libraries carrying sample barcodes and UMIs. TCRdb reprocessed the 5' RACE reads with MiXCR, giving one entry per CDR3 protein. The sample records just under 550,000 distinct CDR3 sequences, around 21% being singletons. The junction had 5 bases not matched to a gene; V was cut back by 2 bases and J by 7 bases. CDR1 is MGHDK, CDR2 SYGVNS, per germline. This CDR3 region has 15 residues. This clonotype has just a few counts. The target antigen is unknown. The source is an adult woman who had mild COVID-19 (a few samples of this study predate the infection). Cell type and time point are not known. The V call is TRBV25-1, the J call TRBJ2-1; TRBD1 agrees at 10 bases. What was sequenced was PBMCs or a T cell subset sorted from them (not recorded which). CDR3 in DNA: TGTGCCAGCAGTGAACGACAGGGGGCTTGGAATGAGCAGTTCTTC. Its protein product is CASSERQGAWNEQFF.